These T cell receptor beta chains were read from a single sample in a study of shared clonotypes between healthy human individuals. TCRdb keeps only in-frame clones here, not all; method: immunoSEQ multiplex PCR. The table shows 450,000 or so clones, with around 77% occurring only once. The sequencing input was PBMCs. These receptors came from a woman aged 40 to 55 in good health. Some clones in this sample may be carry-over from other donors' samples. Both conserved end residues are part of each CDR3. A D gene is named only where the DNA matches it firmly. Clone size appears in some rows only: once, few, many, or a class for an expanded clone.

j_gene | d_gene | abundance | v_gene | CDR3aa | CDR3nt
TRBJ2-1 | . | . | TRBV5-4 | CASSPAAGRSVNEQFF | TGTGCCAGCAGCCCGGCCGCGGGGAGAAGCGTCAATGAGCAGTTCTTC
TRBJ2-1 | TRBD2 | . | TRBV7-6 | CASSGGTSGGYNEQFF | TGTGCCAGCAGCGGAGGAACTAGCGGGGGTTACAATGAGCAGTTCTTC
TRBJ2-1 | TRBD1 | . | TRBV7-2 | CASSPRTGSPYNEQFF | TGTGCCAGCAGCCCACGGACAGGGAGCCCCTACAATGAGCAGTTCTTC
TRBJ2-1 | TRBD1 | . | TRBV27 | CASSPRRTGGWNEQFF | TGTGCCAGCAGTCCCCGTAGGACAGGGGGTTGGAATGAGCAGTTCTTC
TRBJ1-1 | TRBD1 | . | TRBV19 | CATTWTGAMNTEAFF | TGTGCCACGACCTGGACAGGGGCCATGAACACTGAAGCTTTCTTT
TRBJ1-2 | . | . | TRBV7-6 | CASSQYQGDYGYTF | TGTGCCAGCAGCCAGTACCAGGGTGACTATGGCTACACCTTC
TRBJ1-5 | . | . | TRBV19 | CASSILSGLEPYQPQHF | TGTGCCAGTAGTATCCTCTCGGGCCTAGAGCCATATCAGCCCCAGCATTTT
TRBJ1-4 | . | once | TRBV10-2 | CASSDPSLGGEKLFF | TGCGCCAGCAGTGACCCCTCTCTGGGTGGTGAAAAACTGTTTTTT
TRBJ2-5 | TRBD2 | . | TRBV7-9 | CASSPPGLAGEQYF | TGTGCCAGCAGCCCCCCCGGGCTAGCGGGAGAGCAGTACTTC
TRBJ2-7 | . | . | TRBV13 | CASSLRVGAGSRIEQYF | TGTGCCAGCAGCTTAAGGGTAGGGGCAGGGAGTCGCATCGAGCAGTACTTC
TRBJ1-2 | . | . | TRBV5-1 | CASSFREGYGYTF | TGCGCCAGCAGCTTCAGGGAAGGTTATGGCTACACCTTC
TRBJ2-1 | . | . | TRBV5-1 | CASSLGPIDNEQFF | TGCGCCAGCAGCTTGGGACCGATCGACAATGAGCAGTTCTTC
TRBJ1-5 | . | . | TRBV30 | CAWSTGSDNQPQHF | TGTGCCTGGAGTACGGGGTCGGATAATCAGCCCCAGCATTTT
TRBJ1-1 | . | . | TRBV28 | CASRRQKYTEAFF | TGTGCCAGCAGGCGACAGAAGTACACTGAAGCTTTCTTT
TRBJ1-2 | . | . | TRBV5-4 | CASSLAGLYGYTF | TGTGCCAGCAGCTTGGCGGGCCTCTATGGCTACACCTTC
TRBJ2-7 | . | . | TRBV15 | CATSRDPTRPYEQYF | TGTGCCACCAGCAGAGATCCGACGAGACCCTACGAGCAGTACTTC
TRBJ2-1 | . | . | TRBV6-1 | CASKDPTPKGEQFF | TGTGCCAGTAAAGACCCTACCCCCAAGGGTGAGCAGTTCTTC
TRBJ1-2 | . | . | TRBV28 | CASSIQQGNYGYTF | TGTGCCAGCAGTATCCAGCAGGGGAACTATGGCTACACCTTC
TRBJ2-7 | . | . | TRBV7-9 | CASSVDYEQYF | TGTGCCAGCAGCGTAGACTACGAGCAGTACTTC
TRBJ2-7 | TRBD2 | few | TRBV5-1 | CASSFEVPSGTEQYF | TGCGCCAGCAGCTTCGAGGTGCCTAGCGGGACCGAGCAGTACTTC
TRBJ1-1 | . | . | TRBV5-5 | CASSGGGLAEAFF | TGTGCCAGCTCCGGGGGGGGTCTGGCTGAAGCTTTCTTT
TRBJ2-1 | . | . | TRBV6-4 | CASSDRLGGFHEQFF | TGTGCCAGCAGCGATAGACTAGGAGGATTCCATGAGCAGTTCTTC
TRBJ2-7 | TRBD2 | . | TRBV4-1 | CASSQYTGTSASYEQYF | TGCGCCAGCAGCCAGTACACCGGGACTAGCGCGTCCTACGAGCAGTACTTC
TRBJ2-7 | . | once | TRBV2 | CASSDQGFGDEQYF | TGTGCCAGCAGTGATCAGGGGTTCGGGGACGAGCAGTACTTC
TRBJ2-2 | . | . | TRBV7-2 | CASSLGTRVGELFF | TGTGCCAGCAGCTTAGGAACTAGAGTCGGGGAGCTGTTTTTT
TRBJ2-4 | . | . | TRBV30 | CAWSITVLGLPQNIQYF | TGTGCCTGGAGTATAACAGTTTTGGGATTGCCTCAAAACATTCAGTACTTC
TRBJ2-7 | . | . | TRBV7-9 | CASSLASGGSYEQYF | TGTGCCAGCAGCTTAGCTAGCGGAGGATCCTACGAGCAGTACTTC
TRBJ2-7 | . | once | TRBV28 | CASSLSAYEQYF | TGTGCCAGCAGTTTATCCGCCTACGAGCAGTACTTC
TRBJ1-2 | . | . | TRBV19 | CASSRGTVALGDGYTF | TGTGCCAGTAGTAGAGGGACGGTGGCCTTGGGTGATGGCTACACCTTC
TRBJ2-6 | . | . | TRBV28 | CASSLQGSGANVLTF | TGTGCCAGCAGTTTACAGGGCTCTGGGGCCAACGTCCTGACTTTC
TRBJ1-5 | . | . | TRBV7-9 | CASSPGRHQPQHF | TGTGCCAGCAGCCCCGGACGGCATCAGCCCCAGCATTTT
TRBJ1-2 | . | . | TRBV7-9 | CASSWEAWGYTF | TGTGCCAGCAGTTGGGAGGCTTGGGGCTACACCTTC
TRBJ2-7 | TRBD2 | . | TRBV5-4 | CASSPRGGLTTLYEQYF | TGTGCCAGCAGCCCTCGGGGGGGCCTCACAACCCTCTACGAGCAGTACTTC
TRBJ2-7 | . | once | TRBV5-5 | CASSPTRTSYEQYF | TGCGCCAGCAGCCCGACACGAACTTCCTACGAGCAGTACTTC
TRBJ1-3 | . | . | TRBV30 | CAWMRRDTIYF | TGTGCCTGGATGCGGAGGGACACCATATATTTT
TRBJ2-7 | . | few | TRBV28 | CASSLFYEQYF | TGTGCCAGCAGTTTATTCTACGAGCAGTACTTC
TRBJ1-1 | . | . | TRBV5-6 | CASSREGRGTEAFF | TGTGCCAGCAGCCGGGAGGGTCGAGGAACTGAAGCTTTCTTT
TRBJ2-2 | . | . | TRBV18 | CASSQATAGNTGELFF | TGTGCCAGCTCTCAGGCTACGGCGGGGAACACCGGGGAGCTGTTTTTT
TRBJ2-3 | . | . | TRBV27 | CASSLSKDTDTQYF | TGTGCCAGCAGTTTATCTAAGGACACAGATACGCAGTATTTT
TRBJ2-3 | . | . | TRBV19 | CASRGVATDTQYF | TGTGCCAGTCGGGGAGTAGCCACAGATACGCAGTATTTT
TRBJ2-5 | TRBD1 | once | TRBV30 | CAWVPGQGWETQYF | TGTGCCTGGGTGCCGGGACAGGGGTGGGAGACCCAGTACTTC
TRBJ2-1 | TRBD2 | . | TRBV30 | CAWSIAGEGFSDNEQFF | TGTGCCTGGAGTATAGCGGGAGAAGGGTTCTCAGACAATGAGCAGTTCTTC
TRBJ2-2 | . | . | TRBV30 | CAWSVLYVGSNTGELFF | TGTGCCTGGAGTGTATTATATGTAGGGTCGAACACCGGGGAGCTGTTTTTT
TRBJ1-2 | . | few | TRBV7-2 | CASSLLGGREGYTF | TGTGCCAGCAGCCTTCTTGGAGGGCGAGAAGGCTACACCTTC
TRBJ2-5 | TRBD1 | . | TRBV9 | CASSVGDRVGKTQYF | TGTGCCAGCAGCGTAGGGGACAGGGTGGGGAAGACCCAGTACTTC
TRBJ2-1 | TRBD1 | . | TRBV7-3 | CASSSDRVGEQFF | TGTGCCAGCAGCTCCGACAGGGTTGGTGAGCAGTTCTTC
TRBJ1-2 | . | once | TRBV6-6 | CASSSGYGYTF | TGTGCCAGCAGTTCAGGGTATGGCTACACCTTC
TRBJ2-1 | . | . | TRBV28 | CASTTLGRQFF | TGTGCCAGCACTACCTTGGGGAGGCAGTTCTTC